This T cell receptor (beta chain) was found in a study of cytomegalovirus exposure and HLA in healthy donors (dated by TCRdb to about 2017). Study-wide context: An earlier analysis of 550 to 700 of the donors reported more than 250 Gb of sequence data and roughly 100 million unique TCR beta sequences from some 180 million T cells. An early release that covered around 590 HLA-typed donors contained 300 to 350 gigabases of sequencing data and about 93 million unique TCR sequences. The genetic ancestry cluster associated with self-reported Caucasian donors included about 84% of the roughly 360 genotyped donors. The study was designed to test whether signatures of past pathogen exposure could be identified by cataloging public T cell receptors. The study profiled the T cell repertoires of 666 subjects by immunosequencing and related them to cytomegalovirus serostatus. A separate validation cohort of 100 to 150 different subjects was used in addition to the 666-subject first cohort. To predict cytomegalovirus infection status, the study brought together high-throughput TCR immunosequencing, statistical association of individual TCRs with disease status, and machine learning. In a later analysis, previously published TCR beta repertoires from some 640 donors were re-analyzed and high-resolution HLA genotyping was added so that TCR occurrence patterns could be studied. Rather than using new phenotypic data, the later analysis identified candidate immune exposures from TCR beta sequences and from how often those sequences occurred across donors. An earlier analysis of 587 of the donors applied high-throughput TCR beta sequencing to assess whether each TCR beta V gene segment acted as functional or pseudogenic. Donor age, sex, ethnicity and CMV serostatus were collected together with the repertoire data. Genome-wide SNP genotypes for about 60% of the 666 donors were used in a later genetic analysis, which treated that subset as a discovery cohort. Every discovery cohort repertoire had been produced on one sequencing platform. Class I and class II HLA loci were covered by the typing at four-digit resolution. Typing coverage differed by locus: A, B, C, DRB1 and DQB1 were typed in roughly 629-630 donors, DQA1 in roughly 500, DPA1 in nearly 610, and DPB1 in 400 to 490. A few DR-DQ haplotypes were handled as single units for association and clustering because linkage in the cohort was strong. Across some 400 genotyped donors of the cohort, an average of 235,054 unique TCR beta nucleotide sequences per donor were sequenced, and 15% to 20% of those sequences were non-productive.

About this clone: There is no known antigen for this receptor. One base away there is no much larger clone; base qualities are not given.

Paper-wide results and their limitations: The classifier was reported to diagnose cytomegalovirus status with high specificity and sensitivity in both the original and validation cohorts. In vitro tests confirmed that a few of the cytomegalovirus-associated TCR beta chains recognize cytomegalovirus antigens. Only TCR beta chains were sequenced in this cohort, and the absence of alpha or paired-chain data limited detectable features. Because counts were too low, about 15 rarely observed V segments, including chromosome 9 orphons, were left out of the earlier analysis of some 640 of the donors. In an earlier analysis of 587 of the donors, most TCR beta V segments appeared in productive rearrangements about 87% or about 30% of the time, broadly matching IMGT annotations. At a false discovery rate of 0.05, a later analysis linked about 17,000 TCR beta sequences to specific HLA alleles. Because the 87-base-pair reads could not distinguish some IMGT-functional V segments, including TRBV6-2 and TRBV6-3, those segments were excluded. The study gave a list of under 200 TCR beta chains associated with cytomegalovirus. In a later analysis, the rate of TCR association differed among HLA loci, with DRB1 alleles having the most associated TCRs and HLA-C alleles having the fewest. A later genetic analysis associated a missense DCLRE1C variant with V-gene and J-gene trimming of TCR beta chains, and an independent cohort replicated the association. A further reported finding was that TCR beta sequences accurately predicted the HLA-A and HLA-B alleles for most subjects in the first cohort. When HLA alleles, especially DR and DQ, strongly co-occurred, TCR associations were difficult to assign to individual alleles. Linkage disequilibrium might explain the correlated functional status among segregating V segments, but an unknown experimental factor could not be ruled out. Compared with the roughly 670-donor mean, donors in an Asian-associated ancestry cluster had fewer N-insertions in productive TCRs, according to a later genetic analysis. The authors suggested that the approach could potentially be generalized to other disease states and immunological phenotypes. A group of highly shared sequence variants was considered likely to be a technical artifact of the sequencing pipeline. Across donors, most TCR sequences were observed very rarely, whereas some public TCRs were present in many individuals. According to a later analysis, most CMV-associated TCR beta chains appeared to be HLA-restricted, and the HLA associations seemed to be driven largely by CMV exposure. Because HLA typing was missing for some donors at each locus, association tests included only the typed subset. Immune exposure information for the cohort was limited to CMV serostatus. In a later analysis, HLA-associated TCR beta chains were found to be more clonally expanded and to have lower generation probabilities than equally common non-associated chains. In a later analysis, several top co-occurrence clusters were reported to appear linked to parvovirus B19, influenza, CMV and Epstein-Barr virus. Roughly uniform sequencing depth across donors was assumed in presence/absence analyses, although this assumption may not hold.

In total, more than 500 healthy bone marrow donors made up the cohort. At the time of sampling, all cohort members were nominally healthy, though unrecorded immune exposures were likely present. The donor was CMV seronegative and was included in the group of several hundred seronegative cohort members. Every donor gave a peripheral blood sample, and the peripheral blood mononuclear cells from that sample were used for TCR beta sequencing. Genomic DNA extraction from the blood cell samples was performed with the Qiagen DNeasy Blood Extraction Kit. Receptor amplification or capture employed the immunoSEQ multiplex PCR assay. For the multiplex PCR, a mixture combining 60 forward primers for TCR Vbeta segments and 13 reverse primers for TCR Jbeta segments was used. A multiplex PCR assay on genomic DNA amplified the CDR3 region of rearranged TCR beta genes. On the Illumina HiSeq System, the amplified TCR beta libraries were sequenced as 87-base-pair reads. Per the authors' processing: A later analysis tallied around 80 million unique TCR beta chains across the approximately 670 repertoires, and some 10 million of those chains were shared by two or more donors. To remove PCR and sequencing errors, raw reads were error-corrected and collapsed into unique sequences using a nearest-neighbor algorithm that merged closely related sequences. V, D and J gene segments were assigned by aligning CDR3 sequences to IMGT reference sequences. For a sequence to be retained, a match of at least six nucleotides to both a V gene segment and a J gene segment was required. Rearrangements were called productive when the CDR3 lacked stop codons and stayed in frame with V and J; all others were non-productive. Following IMGT convention, CDR3 was defined as the stretch from the second conserved V-encoded cysteine up to the conserved J-encoded phenylalanine. Sequences without an unambiguous match to a single V gene segment were excluded from the earlier analysis of several hundred of the donors. In an earlier analysis of 587 of the donors, V segments were called functional above 56.7% productive rearrangements and were called segregating when the between-donor standard deviation exceeded 5%. To diagnose cytomegalovirus status from the catalog of TCR beta chain sequences, a statistical classification framework was built. V and J gene assignment, in a later analysis, came from comparing TCR nucleotide sequences with IMGT/GENE-DB human TR gene sequences. A later analysis assigned CDR3 sequences and most-parsimonious VDJ recombination scenarios with the TCRdist pipeline. A later analysis defined each TCR beta chain by its CDR3 amino acid sequence plus V-gene family, and excluded reads lacking a unique V-gene family. A later analysis removed 500 to 600 highly shared, low-generation-probability nucleotide sequences to deal with suspected cross-contamination and a sequencing artifact. In a later analysis, a clonal expansion index was calculated for each public chain from normalized within-repertoire ranks of inferred template counts. In a later analysis, generation probabilities were computed with a VDJ recombination model fitted to out-of-frame rearrangements, and the resulting probabilities were checked against IGoR. In a later analysis, hypergeometric tests were used to score TCR-TCR, TCR-HLA and TCR-CMV co-occurrence, with a repertoire-size bias correction applied to TCR pairs. A later analysis estimated false discovery rates by permuting HLA or CMV assignments 20 times. A later analysis grouped co-occurring TCRs with DBSCAN, adding TCRdist sequence similarity when clustering within HLA-allele-positive subsets. Repertoires with fewer than 30,000 or more than 120,000 public chains, plus five repertoires with anomalous nucleotide sharing, were excluded from co-occurrence clustering. The source is immuneACCESS, and TCRdb retained only in-frame sequences with V and J called. Part of the clones is not carried over; for the studies checked, unresolved V genes explain less than half of this, and the remainder is unexplained. D and trimming were read from the DNA, whereas the V and J calls and clone size are those reported in that table. Counted in this sample were fewer than 350,000 clones; over 85% of them appeared once. Clones ranked in the top ten supply 2% to 3% of the sample.

Sequences MNHNS (CDR1) and SASEGT (CDR2) are obtained from the germline V gene. The trim is 3 bases for V and 3 bases for J, with a gap of 9 bases between the germline ends. From the cysteine up to the phenylalanine, the CDR3 has a length of 15 residues. The CDR3 DNA has 45 bases and is translated from base 1. The sequenced sample consisted of PBMCs. The TCR sequence derives from a woman younger than 30 in good health and CMV-seronegative. The chain links TRBV6-1 with TRBJ1-6; the D gene cannot be resolved reliably. In nucleotide form, the sequence is TGTGCCAGCAGTGATTCAACGGTCTATAATTCACCCCTCCACTTT. This encodes CASSDSTVYNSPLHF.